This T cell receptor (beta chain) was captured by sequencing in a study of T-cell reconstitution after alpha-beta-depleted transplantation in children. Turning to this clonotype: What it binds is not known.

Preparation of the TCRbeta library used unique molecular identifiers. TCRdb recomputed calls from the PCR reads with MiXCR, one row per CDR3 protein. The sample shows 700,000 to 950,000 distinct CDR3 sequences, less than 20% of them seen only once. Study outcomes and limitations: The study reportedly traced alpha-beta T cells about two months after transplant to several hundred expanded graft clones. Recipient T cells and thymic progenitors that survived were the source of the high TCRbeta diversity seen at day 60 in some patients.

This TCR was sampled from a male patient between 5 and 17 years old who had a stem cell transplant for acute lymphoblastic leukemia, so the T cells may come from the graft donor. The sample was PBMCs, mostly from graft donor cells, taken 360 days after TCRalphabeta/CD19-depleted stem cell transplant.

CDR3 DNA: TGTGCCAGCAGTGGGGAGCGGGAGTCTTTTCAAGAGACCCAGTACTTC. This gives the protein CASSGERESFQETQYF. The chain uses TRBV6-1 and TRBJ2-5, with 8 bases matching TRBD2. Germline V gene sequence: CDR1 MNHNS, CDR2 SASEGT. V gave up 4 bases and J gave up 2 bases; unmatched junction bases: 9. The CDR3 is made up of 16 amino acids.